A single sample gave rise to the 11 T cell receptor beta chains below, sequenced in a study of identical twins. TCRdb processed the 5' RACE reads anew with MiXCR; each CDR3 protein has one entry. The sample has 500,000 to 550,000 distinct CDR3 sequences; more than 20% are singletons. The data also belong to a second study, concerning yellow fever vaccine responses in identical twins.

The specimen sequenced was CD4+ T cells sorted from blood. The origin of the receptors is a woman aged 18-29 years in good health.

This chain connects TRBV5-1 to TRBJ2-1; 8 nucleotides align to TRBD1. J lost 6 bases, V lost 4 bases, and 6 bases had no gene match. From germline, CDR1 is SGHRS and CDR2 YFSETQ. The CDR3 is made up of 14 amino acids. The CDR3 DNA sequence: TGCGCCAGCAGCCCGGACAGGGAAGGCAATGAGCAGTTCTTC. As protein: CASSPDREGNEQFF.

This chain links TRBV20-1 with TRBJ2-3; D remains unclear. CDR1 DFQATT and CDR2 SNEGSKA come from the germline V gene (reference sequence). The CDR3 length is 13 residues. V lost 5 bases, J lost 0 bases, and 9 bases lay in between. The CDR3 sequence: CSARPASTDTQYF. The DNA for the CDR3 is TGCAGTGCTCGTCCAGCTAGCACAGATACGCAGTATTTT.

The CDR3 reads CASSTGGYSYNEQFF. CDR3 nucleotide sequence: TGTGCCAGCAGTACAGGGGGTTACTCCTACAATGAGCAGTTCTTC. J is TRBJ2-1 and V is TRBV6-1; 8 bases align to TRBD1. This CDR3 has 15 residues. The germline CDR1 and CDR2 sequences are MNHNS and SASEGT. V was clipped by 5 bases and J by 0 bases; unmatched bases: 3.

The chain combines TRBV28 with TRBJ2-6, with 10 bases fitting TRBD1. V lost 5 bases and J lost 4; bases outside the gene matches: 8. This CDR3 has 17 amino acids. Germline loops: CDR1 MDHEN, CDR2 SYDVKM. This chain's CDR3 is CASSLPGQGTGANVLTF. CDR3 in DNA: TGTGCCAGCAGTCTCCCGGGACAGGGGACAGGGGCCAACGTCCTGACTTTC.

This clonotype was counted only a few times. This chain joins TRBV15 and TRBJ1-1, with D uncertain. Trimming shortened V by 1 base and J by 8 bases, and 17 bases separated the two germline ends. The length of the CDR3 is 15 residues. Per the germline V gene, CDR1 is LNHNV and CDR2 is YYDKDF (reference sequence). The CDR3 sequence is CATSRGLKSGPEAFF. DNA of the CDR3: TGTGCCACCAGCAGAGGTCTTAAATCGGGCCCCGAAGCTTTCTTT.

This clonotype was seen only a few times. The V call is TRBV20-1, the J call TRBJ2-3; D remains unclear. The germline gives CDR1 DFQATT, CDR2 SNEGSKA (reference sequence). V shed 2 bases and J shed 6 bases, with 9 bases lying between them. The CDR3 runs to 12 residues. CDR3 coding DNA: TGCAGTGCTAGAACAACCCCGGATACGCAGTATTTT. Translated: CSARTTPDTQYF.

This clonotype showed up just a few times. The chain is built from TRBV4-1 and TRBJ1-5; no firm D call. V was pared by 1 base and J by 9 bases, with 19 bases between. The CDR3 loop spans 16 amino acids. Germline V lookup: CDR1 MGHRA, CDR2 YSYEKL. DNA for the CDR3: TGCGCCAGCAGCCAAGGGCCGTGGGATGGGGTTGTGCCCCAGCATTTT. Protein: CASSQGPWDGVVPQHF.

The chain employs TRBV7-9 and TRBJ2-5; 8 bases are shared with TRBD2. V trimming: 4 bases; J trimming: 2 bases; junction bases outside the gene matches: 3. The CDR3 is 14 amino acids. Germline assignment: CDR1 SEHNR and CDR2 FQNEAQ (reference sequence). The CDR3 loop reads CASSSASGQETQYF. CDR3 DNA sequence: TGTGCCAGCAGCTCGGCTAGCGGGCAAGAGACCCAGTACTTC.

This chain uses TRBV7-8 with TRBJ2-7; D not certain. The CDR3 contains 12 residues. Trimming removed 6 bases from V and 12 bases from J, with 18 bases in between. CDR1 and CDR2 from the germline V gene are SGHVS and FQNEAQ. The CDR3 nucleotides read TGTGCCAGCAGTGAGGCCAGCCCCGCGGCGTACTTC. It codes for CASSEASPAAYF.

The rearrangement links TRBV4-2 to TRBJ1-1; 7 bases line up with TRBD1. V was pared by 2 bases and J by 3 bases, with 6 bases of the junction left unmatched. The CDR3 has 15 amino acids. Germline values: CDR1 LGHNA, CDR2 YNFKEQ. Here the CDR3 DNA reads TGTGCCAGCAGCCAACGCGACAGGGATCACACTGAAGCTTTCTTT. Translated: CASSQRDRDHTEAFF.

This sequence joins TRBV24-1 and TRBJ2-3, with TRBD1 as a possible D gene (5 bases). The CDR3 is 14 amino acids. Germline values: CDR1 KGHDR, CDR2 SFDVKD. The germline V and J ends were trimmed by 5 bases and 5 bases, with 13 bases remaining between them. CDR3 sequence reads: CATSVRGIGDTQYF. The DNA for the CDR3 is TGTGCCACCAGTGTAAGGGGCATAGGAGATACGCAGTATTTT.